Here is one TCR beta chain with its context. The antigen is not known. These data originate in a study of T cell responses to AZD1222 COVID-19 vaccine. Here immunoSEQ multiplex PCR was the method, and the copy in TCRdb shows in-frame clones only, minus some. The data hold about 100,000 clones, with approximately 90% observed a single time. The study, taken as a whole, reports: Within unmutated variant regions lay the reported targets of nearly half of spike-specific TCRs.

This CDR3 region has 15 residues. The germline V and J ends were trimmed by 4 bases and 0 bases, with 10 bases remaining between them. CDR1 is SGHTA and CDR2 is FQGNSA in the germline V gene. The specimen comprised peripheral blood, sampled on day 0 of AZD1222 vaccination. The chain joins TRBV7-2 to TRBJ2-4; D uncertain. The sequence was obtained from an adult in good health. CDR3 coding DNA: TGTGCCAGCAGCTCCCTTTTACTAGCCAAAAACATTCAGTACTTC. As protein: CASSSLLLAKNIQYF.